The next 20 T cell receptor beta chains were all read from a single sample in a study of CXCR3-negative and CXCR3-positive naive CD8 T cells. The TRB libraries of cDNA were built by UMI-labeled 5' RACE. With the 5' RACE reads reprocessed, TCRdb shows one record per CDR3 protein and no DNA. The listing contains 45,000 to 75,000 distinct CDR3 sequences. Sequencing used naive CXCR3- CD8+ T cells from blood. Indicated subset: CD45RO-CCR7+CD27+CD95- naive CD8+ T cells lacking CXCR3 (TNR3-). These receptors originate from a human donor in good health. Some clones in this sample may be carry-over from other donors' samples.

The rearrangement joins TRBV12-3 or TRBV12-4 to TRBJ1-3; TCRdb picks TRBD1, but there is no DNA to check that call. This CDR3 has 17 amino acids. This chain's CDR3 is CASSAPRDSISGNTIYF.

The genes are TRBV29-1 and TRBJ2-7. This CDR3 is built from 13 residues. CDR1 is SQVTM, CDR2 ANQGSEA, per germline. The CDR3 spells CSVLQGASYEQYF.

The chain recombines TRBV29-1 with TRBJ2-3. The length of the CDR3 is 13 residues. In germline, CDR1 is SQVTM, CDR2 ANQGSEA. The CDR3 is CSVSEPSTDTQYF.

The chain combines TRBV27 with TRBJ1-1; TCRdb's assignment of TRBD1 cannot be checked, as there is no DNA. Germline assignment: CDR1 MNHEY and CDR2 SMNVEV (reference sequence). This CDR3 has 12 amino acids. The CDR3 reads CASSPGRTEAFF.

V is TRBV29-1 and J is TRBJ2-7. CDR1 and CDR2 (germline): SQVTM, ANQGSEA. The CDR3 covers 13 residues. The CDR3 spells CSVGVRSSYEQYF.

This chain uses TRBV9 with TRBJ1-2; TCRdb's D call of TRBD1 is untestable without DNA. This CDR3 is 15 amino acids long. Germline CDR1 and CDR2: SGDLS and YYNGEE. The CDR3 loop reads CASSLSRQANYGYTF.

The rearrangement uses TRBV29-1 and TRBJ1-2; the D call of TRBD1 rests on TCRdb alone, since no DNA is present to check it. The CDR3 is 17 amino acids. Germline CDR1 is SQVTM and CDR2 is ANQGSEA. CDR3 amino acids: CSVEDRWDDRGSYGYTF.

The chain employs TRBV23-1 and TRBJ2-7. TRBV23-1 is annotated as an ORF whose role is uncertain. There are 15 residues in the CDR3. CDR3 loop: CASSQSTGSPYEQYF.

The V and J genes are TRBV7-9 and TRBJ2-3; TCRdb outputs TRBD1, but without DNA this stays unchecked. Germline V gene lookup returns CDR1 SEHNR and CDR2 FQNEAQ (reference sequence). This CDR3 is 15 amino acids long. CDR3 sequence: CASSLVPGGGDTQYF.

This sequence joins TRBV28 and TRBJ2-3; checking the TCRdb D call of TRBD1 is not possible without DNA. The CDR3 extends over 15 amino acids. Per germline, CDR1 MDHEN and CDR2 SYDVKM. CDR3 in amino acids: CASSLFEGNTDTQYF.

The chain has TRBV29-1 and TRBJ2-7; lacking DNA, the TRBD1 call made by TCRdb goes unchecked. CDR3 length equals 13 residues. The V gene's germline CDR1 is SQVTM and CDR2 ANQGSEA. The CDR3 here is CSVGGGGSYEQYF.

The chain is built from TRBV7-6 and TRBJ2-7. The germline CDR1 and CDR2 sequences are SGHVS and FNYEAQ. CDR3 length: 13 residues. This CDR3 reads CASSRGVTYEQYF.

The V gene is TRBV10-3, the J gene TRBJ2-2. The CDR3 has 12 residues. Germline lookup yields CDR1 ENHRY and CDR2 SYGVKD. CDR3 region: CAIMIDTGELFF.

The genes are TRBV27 and TRBJ2-7; with no DNA, the TCRdb D assignment of TRBD1 cannot be verified. This CDR3 is 15 amino acids long. Germline V gene lookup returns CDR1 MNHEY and CDR2 SMNVEV (reference sequence). CDR3: CASSLGTGVSYEQYF.

The chain combines TRBV9 with TRBJ2-7; TCRdb's assignment of TRBD2 cannot be checked, as there is no DNA. There are 16 residues in the CDR3. From germline, CDR1 is SGDLS and CDR2 YYNGEE. This CDR3 is CASSVGSGGAFYEQYF.

The chain has TRBV10-3 and TRBJ2-7; there is no DNA to check the TCRdb D call of TRBD1. This CDR3 region has 12 residues. Germline assignment: CDR1 ENHRY and CDR2 SYGVKD. CDR3 loop: CAIGTGYVEQYF.

The genes are TRBV7-8 and TRBJ2-5; checking the TCRdb D call of TRBD2 is not possible without DNA. The length of the CDR3 is 17 residues. Germline V gene lookup returns CDR1 SGHVS and CDR2 FQNEAQ. The CDR3 here is CASSFYIAGASIETQYF.

This chain joins TRBV19 and TRBJ2-6; TCRdb's D call, TRBD2, is unchecked because there is no DNA. Germline CDR1 reads LNHDA; CDR2 reads SQIVND (reference sequence). The CDR3 consists of 15 residues. CDR3 loop: CASLLHDSGANVLTF.

Its frequency marks this clonotype as medium-sized. J is TRBJ2-1 and V is TRBV14; without DNA, the TCRdb call of TRBD1 cannot be checked. This CDR3 spans 17 amino acids. Germline V gene data show CDR1 as SGHDN and CDR2 as FVKESK. This chain's CDR3 is CASSQGRTGAIYNEQFF.

This rearrangement joins TRBV29-1 to TRBJ2-6; TCRdb calls TRBD1, which cannot be checked without DNA. The germline CDR1 and CDR2 sequences are SQVTM and ANQGSEA. The CDR3 runs to 16 residues. The CDR3 sequence: CSVVGGEDSGANVLTF. The full variable domain, rest sourced from reference TRBV29-1 and TRBJ2-6, is SAVISQKPSRDICQRGTSLTIQCQVDSQVTMMFWYRQQPGQSLTLIATANQGSEATYESGFVIDKFPISRPNLTFSTLTVSNMSPEDSSIYLCSVVGGEDSGANVLTFGAGSRLTVL.